This TCR beta chain was captured by sequencing in a study of T cell responses to AZD1222 COVID-19 vaccine. Study observations and caveats: No repertoire was sampled before or during the peak T cell response, only after it. Reports say nearly half of spike-specific TCRs go after unmutated variant regions. Baseline testing showed seropositivity in only a handful of AZD1222 recipients.

The CDR3 is made up of 15 amino acids. CDR1 is LNHDA and CDR2 is SQIVND in the germline V gene (reference sequence). V was cut by 8 bases and J by 0 bases, with 16 bases left in between. On this clone: Its antigen is as yet unknown.

Clones were read by immunoSEQ multiplex PCR, and TCRdb kept only the in-frame ones, dropping some. The repertoire holds some 150,000 clones, with approximately 95% as singletons. The clonotype was recovered from an adult in good health. Specimen: peripheral blood, collected on day 0 of MenACWY control vaccination. The chain links TRBV19 to TRBJ1-2, with no clear D. CDR3 protein: CASQTRRETNYGYTF. CDR3 nucleotide sequence: TGTGCCAGTCAGACCCGACGGGAAACTAACTATGGCTACACCTTC.